A selection of T cell receptor beta chains follows, all from one sample in a study of cytomegalovirus exposure and HLA in healthy donors. Generated by immunoSEQ multiplex PCR, the TCRdb table keeps only in-frame clones and is missing some. The table lists about 200,000 clones, about 81% of them singletons, with roughly 1.2% in the top ten. Input material: PBMCs. All receptors come from a woman aged 30 to 39 in good health and CMV-seronegative. CDR3s include the opening cysteine and the closing phenylalanine or tryptophan. The D gene is left open where the match is weak. Size tells how often a clone was seen (once, few, many) or the class of an expanded clone, and some rows leave it out.

V gene	D gene	J gene	clone size	CDR3 DNA	CDR3 protein
TRBV7-9	TRBD2	TRBJ2-7	NA	TGTGCCAGCAGCTTACGGACTAGCGGGACAGGCGAGCAGTACTTC	CASSLRTSGTGEQYF
TRBV10-1	TRBD2	TRBJ2-1	few	TGCGCCAGCAGTGACCTAGCGGGGAGCTCCTACAATGAGCAGTTCTTC	CASSDLAGSSYNEQFF
TRBV27	NA	TRBJ2-5	NA	TGTGCCAGCAGCCCCCAGAGGCCCCAAGAGACCCAGTACTTC	CASSPQRPQETQYF
TRBV13	NA	TRBJ1-3	NA	TGTGCCAGCAGCCCCCCCGCCCGGGCTGGAAACACCATATATTTT	CASSPPARAGNTIYF
TRBV6-6	NA	TRBJ1-1	NA	TGTGCCAGCAGTTACTCGGCAGGGGCCACTGAAGCTTTCTTT	CASSYSAGATEAFF
TRBV5-6	NA	TRBJ2-5	NA	TGTGCCAGCAGCCTAGTCGGGGGGCCTACTCAAGAGACCCAGTACTTC	CASSLVGGPTQETQYF
TRBV7-6	TRBD1	TRBJ2-2	many	TGTGCCAGCAGCTTAGTTTTGACCCAGGGGGCCGGGGAGCTGTTTTTT	CASSLVLTQGAGELFF
TRBV29-1	TRBD1	TRBJ2-7	once	TGCAGCGCCCTCCTGGGACAGGCCTACGAGCAGTACTTC	CSALLGQAYEQYF
TRBV27	TRBD1	TRBJ1-5	NA	TGTGCCAGCAGTCCAAGGGACAGGGACTGGAATCAGCCCCAGCATTTT	CASSPRDRDWNQPQHF
TRBV11-2	NA	TRBJ1-4	NA	TGTGCCAGCAGTTCTGACAGAAATGAAAAACTGTTTTTT	CASSSDRNEKLFF
TRBV6-5	TRBD2	TRBJ2-7	NA	TGTGCCAGCAGCCCCGGACTAGCGGGGAACTACGAGCAGTACTTC	CASSPGLAGNYEQYF
TRBV18	TRBD2	TRBJ2-7	NA	TGTGCCAGCTCACCGATAGCGGGGCCGTCCTACGAGCAGTACTTC	CASSPIAGPSYEQYF
TRBV14	NA	TRBJ2-3	NA	TGTGCCAGCAGCCCCGGGGTGGAAGATACGCAGTATTTT	CASSPGVEDTQYF
TRBV5-4	TRBD2	TRBJ2-7	NA	TGTGCCAGCAGCTTGGAGCTAGCGGGCCGGGTAGTCGAGCAGTACTTC	CASSLELAGRVVEQYF
TRBV5-1	NA	TRBJ2-2	once	TGCGCCAGCAGCTTGGGACAGAAAAACACCGGGGAGCTGTTTTTT	CASSLGQKNTGELFF
TRBV10-3	NA	TRBJ1-1	NA	TGTGCCATATGGGCACAGATTGGCACTGAAGCTTTCTTT	CAIWAQIGTEAFF
TRBV30	NA	TRBJ1-5	NA	TGTGCCTGGGGCCGGGACTTCAATCAGCCCCAGCATTTT	CAWGRDFNQPQHF
TRBV27	NA	TRBJ1-2	NA	TGTGCCAGCAGGAGAGGAAGAGGGAACTATGGCTACACCTTC	CASRRGRGNYGYTF
TRBV28	TRBD1	TRBJ2-7	NA	TGTGCCAGCAGGACGGCAGGGACAGGCTTTCACGAGCAGTACTTC	CASRTAGTGFHEQYF
TRBV6-1	TRBD1	TRBJ2-7	NA	TGTGCCAGCAGTGACGGGACAGGGGCCCACGAGCAGTACTTC	CASSDGTGAHEQYF
TRBV11-1	NA	TRBJ2-7	NA	TGTGCCAGCAGCACGGACTTTTCCTACGAGCAGTACTTC	CASSTDFSYEQYF
TRBV6-1	NA	TRBJ1-2	NA	TGTGCCAGCAGTGAAGCTGGACAGCCCAACTATGGCTACACCTTC	CASSEAGQPNYGYTF
TRBV28	TRBD2	TRBJ2-1	many	TGTGCCAGCAGGCCGGGCGGGGGGGCCAGGGATGAGCAGTTCTTC	CASRPGGGARDEQFF
TRBV7-2	TRBD2	TRBJ2-7	NA	TGTGCCAGCAGCTTAAGAGTAGCGGGCGAGCAGTACTTC	CASSLRVAGEQYF
TRBV7-9	NA	TRBJ1-3	NA	TGTGCCAGCAGCCCTCCCGGCCGGGGGGGAGGAAACACCATATATTTT	CASSPPGRGGGNTIYF
TRBV19	TRBD1	TRBJ1-1	few	TGTGCCAGTAGTATCCGGACAGGGTATTTAGGTGAAGCTTTCTTT	CASSIRTGYLGEAFF
TRBV30	NA	TRBJ2-2	once	TGTGCCGGTGTGGGCTACACCGGGGAGCTGTTTTTT	CAGVGYTGELFF
TRBV5-1	NA	TRBJ2-6	NA	TGCGCCAGCAGCTTGACAGTCACTCACTCTGGGGCCAACGTCCTGACTTTC	CASSLTVTHSGANVLTF
TRBV2	TRBD1	TRBJ1-2	NA	TGTGCCAGCATGAAGGGGGACAGACACACTTCATGGGGCTACACCTTC	CASMKGDRHTSWGYTF
TRBV25-1	NA	TRBJ2-1	NA	TGTGCCAGCAGTGAAAGGGGCACCTTCGTGCGTGAGCAGTTCTTC	CASSERGTFVREQFF
TRBV7-9	NA	TRBJ2-7	NA	TGTGCCAGCAGCCCCACGGGAAGGTCCTACGAGCAGTACTTC	CASSPTGRSYEQYF
TRBV7-2	NA	TRBJ1-4	NA	TGTGCCAGCAGCTTAGTAGCAGCAGATGAAAAACTGTTTTTT	CASSLVAADEKLFF
TRBV30	TRBD1	TRBJ2-7	NA	TGTGCCTGGGTGGGGGCCCGGGACAGGGGTTCCTACGAGCAGTACTTC	CAWVGARDRGSYEQYF
TRBV27	NA	TRBJ1-4	NA	TGTGCCAGCAGTTTAGATCGCTTGGGGGAGGGGACGGTTGGAAAACTGTTTTTT	CASSLDRLGEGTVGKLFF
TRBV2	TRBD1	TRBJ2-7	NA	TGTGCCAGCAGTGAAGCATTGGGACAGGGGAGTTACGAGCAGTACTTC	CASSEALGQGSYEQYF
TRBV14	NA	TRBJ2-7	NA	TGTGCCAGCAGCCAAGATCGGCTAGCGAGAAACGAGCAGTACTTC	CASSQDRLARNEQYF
TRBV19	NA	TRBJ1-4	NA	TGTGCCAGTAGTATGCGGTGGGATGAAAAACTGTTTTTT	CASSMRWDEKLFF
TRBV5-4	TRBD1	TRBJ1-2	NA	TGTGCCAGCGCCGACGACAGGGGAAACTATGGCTACACCTTC	CASADDRGNYGYTF
TRBV19	TRBD1	TRBJ1-3	NA	TGTGCCAGTAGGGATGACAGGGCTGGAAACACCATATATTTT	CASRDDRAGNTIYF
TRBV7-9	NA	TRBJ2-2	NA	TGTGCCAGCAGCCGCGAGACGACAAGGAACACCGGGGAGCTGTTTTTT	CASSRETTRNTGELFF
TRBV4-1	NA	TRBJ2-5	NA	TGCGCCAGCAGCCAAGAGGTGCAGGCTCGAACGACCCAGTACTTC	CASSQEVQARTTQYF
TRBV5-4	NA	TRBJ1-6	NA	TGTGCCAGCAGCTACTCTGGGCCCAGCTCAGAATCCTATAATTCACCCCTCCACTTT	CASSYSGPSSESYNSPLHF
TRBV6-5	NA	TRBJ1-2	NA	TGTGCCAGCAGGGGGCAGGTGATCTATGGCTACACCTTC	CASRGQVIYGYTF
TRBV5-1	TRBD1	TRBJ2-7	NA	TGCGCCAGCAGCATCGGGACAGGGGGGTACGAGCAGTACTTC	CASSIGTGGYEQYF
TRBV5-6	TRBD1	TRBJ2-5	NA	TGTGCCAGCAGCGCGGAGGACAGGGGAAAAGAGACCCAGTACTTC	CASSAEDRGKETQYF
TRBV6-5	NA	TRBJ1-2	once	TGTGCCAGCAGTTACCCGATCGGCTACACTGAGGTCGGCTACACCTTC	CASSYPIGYTEVGYTF
TRBV2	NA	TRBJ2-6	NA	TGTGCCAGCAGTGAGGTCGGGACTGGGGCCAACGTCCTGACTTTC	CASSEVGTGANVLTF
TRBV6-1	TRBD2	TRBJ2-5	few	TGTGCCAGCAGGGAGCGGGGGGGAGGGGGAGAGACCCAGTACTTC	CASRERGGGGETQYF
TRBV21-1	NA	TRBJ1-5	many	TGTGTAGTCAACCTGGGAGCCCAGCATTTT	CVVNLGAQHF
TRBV19	TRBD2	TRBJ2-7	NA	TGTGCCAGTAGTCTCGGGACTAGCGGCTACGAGCAGTACTTC	CASSLGTSGYEQYF